This paragraph reports one T cell receptor beta chain. Sorted subsets were amplified in replicate PCRs using approximately 200 ng DNA, 25,000 to 30,000 T cell genomes. Profiled with immunoSEQ multiplex PCR; TCRdb holds only in-frame clones, not every one. The sample lists about 1.5 million clones; around 98% were seen once. The data are from a study of shared clonotypes between healthy human individuals. Study in general: The donor pool was made up of a couple of women and a few men aged 18 to 49.

The CDR3 covers 14 residues. V lost 3 bases to trimming and J lost 4 bases, with 13 bases between them. Germline V gene lookup returns CDR1 LGHNA and CDR2 YNFKEQ. The V gene is TRBV4-2, the J gene TRBJ2-7; a possible D gene is TRBD2 (6 bases). The sequence derives from a man aged 25 to 40 in good health. Sequencing was performed on naive CD4+ T cells sorted from blood. As for subset: CD45RA+ positively selected. CDR3 in DNA: TGTGCCAGCAGCCACGGGAGCCGAAAATACGAGCAGTACTTC. Translating gives CASSHGSRKYEQYF.